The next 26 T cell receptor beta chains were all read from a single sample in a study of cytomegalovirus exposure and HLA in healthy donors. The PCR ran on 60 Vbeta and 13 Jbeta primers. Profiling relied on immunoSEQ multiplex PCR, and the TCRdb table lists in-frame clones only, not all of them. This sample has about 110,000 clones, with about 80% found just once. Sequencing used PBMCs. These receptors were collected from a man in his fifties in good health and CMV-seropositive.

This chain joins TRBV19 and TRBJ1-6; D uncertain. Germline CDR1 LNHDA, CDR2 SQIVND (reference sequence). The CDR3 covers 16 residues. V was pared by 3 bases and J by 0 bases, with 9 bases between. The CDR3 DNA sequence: TGTGCCAGTAGTATTGCGGGGTCCTCCTATAATTCACCCCTCCACTTT. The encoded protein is CASSIAGSSYNSPLHF.

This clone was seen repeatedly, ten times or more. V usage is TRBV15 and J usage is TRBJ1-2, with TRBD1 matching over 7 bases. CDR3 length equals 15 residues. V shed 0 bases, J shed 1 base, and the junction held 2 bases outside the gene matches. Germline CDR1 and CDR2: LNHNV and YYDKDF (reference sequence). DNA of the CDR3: TGTGCCACCAGCAGAGAGACAGGGAGTAACTATGGCTACACCTTC. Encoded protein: CATSRETGSNYGYTF.

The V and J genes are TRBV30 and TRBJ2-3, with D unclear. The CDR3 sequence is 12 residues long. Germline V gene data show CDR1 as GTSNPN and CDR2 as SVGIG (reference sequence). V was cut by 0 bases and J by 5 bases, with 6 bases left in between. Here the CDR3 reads CAWSVELDTQYF. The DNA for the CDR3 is TGTGCCTGGAGTGTGGAGCTAGATACGCAGTATTTT.

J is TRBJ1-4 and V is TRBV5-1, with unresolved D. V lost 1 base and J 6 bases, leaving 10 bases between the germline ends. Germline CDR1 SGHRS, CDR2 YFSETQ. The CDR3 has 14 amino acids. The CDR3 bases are TGCGCCAGCAGCTTGTTCATATCGGATGAAAAACTGTTTTTT. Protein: CASSLFISDEKLFF. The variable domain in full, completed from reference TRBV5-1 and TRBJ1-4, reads KAGVTQTPRYLIKTRGQQVTLSCSPISGHRSVSWYQQTPGQGLQFLFEYFSETQRNKGNFPGRFSGRQFSNSRSEMNVSTLELGDSALYLCASSLFISDEKLFFGSGTQLSVL.

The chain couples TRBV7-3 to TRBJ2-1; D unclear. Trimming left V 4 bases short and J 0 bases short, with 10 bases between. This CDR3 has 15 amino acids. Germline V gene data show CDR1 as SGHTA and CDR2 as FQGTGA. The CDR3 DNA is TGTGCCAGCAGCTCCCCTAGTGGCTCCTACAATGAGCAGTTCTTC. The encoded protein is CASSSPSGSYNEQFF. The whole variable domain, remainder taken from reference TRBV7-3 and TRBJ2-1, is GAGVSQTPSNKVTEKGKYVELRCDPISGHTALYWYRQSLGQGPEFLIYFQGTGAADDSGLPNDRFFAVRPEGSVSTLKIQRTERGDSAVYLCASSSPSGSYNEQFFGPGTRLTVL.

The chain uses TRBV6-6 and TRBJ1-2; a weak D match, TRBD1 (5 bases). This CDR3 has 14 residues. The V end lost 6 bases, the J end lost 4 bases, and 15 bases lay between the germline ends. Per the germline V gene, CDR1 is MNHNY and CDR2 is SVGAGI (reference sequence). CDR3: CASSPRGGVYGYTF. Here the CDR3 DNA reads TGTGCCAGCAGCCCCCGGGGCGGGGTCTATGGCTACACCTTC.

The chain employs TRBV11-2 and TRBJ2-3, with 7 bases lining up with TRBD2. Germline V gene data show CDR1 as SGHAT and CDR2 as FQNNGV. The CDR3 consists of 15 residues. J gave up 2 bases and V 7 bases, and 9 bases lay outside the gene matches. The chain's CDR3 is CASMGREINTDTQYF. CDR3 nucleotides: TGTGCCAGCATGGGGCGGGAGATCAACACAGATACGCAGTATTTT. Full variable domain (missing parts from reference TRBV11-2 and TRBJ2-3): EAGVAQSPRYKIIEKRQSVAFWCNPISGHATLYWYQQILGQGPKLLIQFQNNGVVDDSQLPKDRFSAERLKGVDSTLKIQPAKLEDSAVYLCASMGREINTDTQYFGPGTRLTVL.

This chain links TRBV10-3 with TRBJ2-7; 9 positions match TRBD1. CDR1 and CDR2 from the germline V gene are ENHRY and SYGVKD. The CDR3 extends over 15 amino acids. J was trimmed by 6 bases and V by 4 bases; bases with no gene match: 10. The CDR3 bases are TGTGCCATCAGTGGAGGGACAGGGTCGGTAGGCGAGCAGTACTTC. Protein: CAISGGTGSVGEQYF.

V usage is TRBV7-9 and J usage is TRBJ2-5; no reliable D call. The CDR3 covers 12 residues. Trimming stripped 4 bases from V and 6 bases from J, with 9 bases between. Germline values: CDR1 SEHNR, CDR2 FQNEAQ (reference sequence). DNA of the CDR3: TGTGCCAGCAGCTCCACGGTGAAGACCCAGTACTTC. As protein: CASSSTVKTQYF.

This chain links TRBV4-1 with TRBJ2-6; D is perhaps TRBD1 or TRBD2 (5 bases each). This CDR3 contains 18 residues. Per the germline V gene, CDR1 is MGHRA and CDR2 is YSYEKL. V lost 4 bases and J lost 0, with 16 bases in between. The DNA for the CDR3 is TGCGCCAGCAGCCGAGACAGCGGAGGTTACTCTGGGGCCAACGTCCTGACTTTC. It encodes CASSRDSGGYSGANVLTF.

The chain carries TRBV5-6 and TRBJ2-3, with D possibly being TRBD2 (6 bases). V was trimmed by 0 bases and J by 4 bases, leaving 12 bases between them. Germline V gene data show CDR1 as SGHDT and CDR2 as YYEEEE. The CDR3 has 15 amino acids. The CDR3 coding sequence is TGTGCCAGCAGCTTGGCGGCGGGGAGACCAGATACGCAGTATTTT. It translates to CASSLAAGRPDTQYF.

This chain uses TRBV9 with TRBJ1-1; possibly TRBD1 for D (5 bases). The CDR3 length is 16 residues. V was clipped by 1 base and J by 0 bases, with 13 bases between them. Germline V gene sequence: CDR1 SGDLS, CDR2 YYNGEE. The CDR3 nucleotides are TGTGCCAGCAGCGTATTTGGGGCAGATATGAACACTGAAGCTTTCTTT. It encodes CASSVFGADMNTEAFF.

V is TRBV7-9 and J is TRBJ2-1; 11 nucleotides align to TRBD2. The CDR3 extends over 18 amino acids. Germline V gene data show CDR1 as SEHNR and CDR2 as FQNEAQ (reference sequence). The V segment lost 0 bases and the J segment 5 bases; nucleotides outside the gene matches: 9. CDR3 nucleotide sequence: TGTGCCAGCAGCTTAGCTAATAGCGGGGGGGGCCAGGACAATGAGCAGTTCTTC. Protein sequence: CASSLANSGGGQDNEQFF.

As DNA, the CDR3 is TGCGCCAGCAGCTCGCAGGGATTCGCCAACGAGCAGTACTTC. It is translated as CASSSQGFANEQYF. V is TRBV5-1 and J is TRBJ2-7; the D gene is possibly TRBD1 (5 bases). V was clipped by 3 bases and J by 5 bases, with 15 bases between them. The CDR3 consists of 14 residues. Per germline, CDR1 SGHRS and CDR2 YFSETQ.

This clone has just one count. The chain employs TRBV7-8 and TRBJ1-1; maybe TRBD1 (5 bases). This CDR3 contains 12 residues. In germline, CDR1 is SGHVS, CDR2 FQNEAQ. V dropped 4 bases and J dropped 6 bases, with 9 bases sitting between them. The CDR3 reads CASSYQGSEAFF. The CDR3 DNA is TGTGCCAGCAGCTACCAGGGATCTGAAGCTTTCTTT. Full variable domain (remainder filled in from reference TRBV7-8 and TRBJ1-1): GAGVSQSPRYKVAKRGQDVALRCDPISGHVSLFWYQQALGQGPEFLTYFQNEAQLDKSGLPSDRFFAERPEGSVSTLKIQRTQQEDSAVYLCASSYQGSEAFFGQGTRLTVV.

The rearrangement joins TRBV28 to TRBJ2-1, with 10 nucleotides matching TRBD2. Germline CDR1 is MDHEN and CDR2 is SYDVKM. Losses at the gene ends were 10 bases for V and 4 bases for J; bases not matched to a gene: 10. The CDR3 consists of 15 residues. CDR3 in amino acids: CATWGSSGGYNEQFF. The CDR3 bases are TGTGCCACTTGGGGATCTAGCGGGGGTTACAATGAGCAGTTCTTC. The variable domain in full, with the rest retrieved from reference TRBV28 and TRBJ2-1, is DVKVTQSSRYLVKRTGEKVFLECVQDMDHENMFWYRQDPGLGLRLIYFSYDVKMKEKGDIPEGYSVSREKKERFSLILESASTNQTSMYLCATWGSSGGYNEQFFGPGTRLTVL.

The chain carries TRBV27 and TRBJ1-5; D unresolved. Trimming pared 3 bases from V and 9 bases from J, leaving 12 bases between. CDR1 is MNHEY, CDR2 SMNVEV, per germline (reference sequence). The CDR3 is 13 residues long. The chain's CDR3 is CASSFTEFGPQHF. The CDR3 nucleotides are TGTGCCAGCAGTTTTACAGAGTTCGGGCCCCAGCATTTT.

The CDR3 sequence: CASSFRTEYNEQFF. The CDR3 coding sequence is TGTGCCAGCAGCTTCCGGACAGAATACAATGAGCAGTTCTTC. The chain recombines TRBV9 with TRBJ2-1, with D possibly being TRBD1 (6 bases). Between the trimmed V and J ends, which lost 4 bases and 4 bases, there was a span of 12 bases. CDR1 SGDLS and CDR2 YYNGEE come from the germline V gene. This CDR3 spans 14 amino acids.

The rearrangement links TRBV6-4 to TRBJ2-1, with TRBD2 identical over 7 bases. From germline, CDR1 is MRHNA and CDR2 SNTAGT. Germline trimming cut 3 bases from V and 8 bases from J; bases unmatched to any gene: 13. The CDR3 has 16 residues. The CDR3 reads CASSEGKGGSSDEQFF. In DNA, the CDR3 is TGTGCCAGCAGTGAAGGAAAAGGCGGGAGTAGCGATGAGCAGTTCTTC.

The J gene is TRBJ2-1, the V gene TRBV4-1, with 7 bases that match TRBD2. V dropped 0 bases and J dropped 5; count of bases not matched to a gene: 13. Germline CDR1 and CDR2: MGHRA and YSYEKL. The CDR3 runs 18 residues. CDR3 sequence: CASSQEWGTGEGDNEQFF. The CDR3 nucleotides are TGCGCCAGCAGCCAAGAATGGGGGACGGGGGAGGGAGACAATGAGCAGTTCTTC.

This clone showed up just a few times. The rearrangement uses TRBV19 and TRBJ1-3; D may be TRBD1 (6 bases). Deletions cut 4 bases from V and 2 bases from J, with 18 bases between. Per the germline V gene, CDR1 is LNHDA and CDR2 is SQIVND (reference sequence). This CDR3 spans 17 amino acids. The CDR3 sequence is CASSTYIRQEPGNTIYF. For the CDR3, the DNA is TGTGCCAGTAGTACCTACATTAGACAGGAACCTGGAAACACCATATATTTT.

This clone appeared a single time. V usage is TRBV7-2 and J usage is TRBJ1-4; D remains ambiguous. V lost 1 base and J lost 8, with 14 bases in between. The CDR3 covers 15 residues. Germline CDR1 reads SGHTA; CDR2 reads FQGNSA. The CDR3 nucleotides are TGTGCCAGCAGCTTAGTGTCCAGGAGGGCCGAAAAACTGTTTTTT. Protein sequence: CASSLVSRRAEKLFF.

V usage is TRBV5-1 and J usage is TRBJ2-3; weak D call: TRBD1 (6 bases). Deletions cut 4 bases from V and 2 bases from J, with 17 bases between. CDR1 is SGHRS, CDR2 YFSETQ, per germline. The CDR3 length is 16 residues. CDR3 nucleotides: TGCGCCAGCAGCCCCGGACAGCCACCCCCCACAGATACGCAGTATTTT. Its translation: CASSPGQPPPTDTQYF.

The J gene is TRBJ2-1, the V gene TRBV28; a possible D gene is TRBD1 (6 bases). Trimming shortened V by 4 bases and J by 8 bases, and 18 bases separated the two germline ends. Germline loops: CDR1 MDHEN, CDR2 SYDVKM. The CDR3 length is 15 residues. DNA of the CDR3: TGTGCCAGCAGTTCACCGGGACATATGAAGTATGAGCAGTTCTTC. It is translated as CASSSPGHMKYEQFF.

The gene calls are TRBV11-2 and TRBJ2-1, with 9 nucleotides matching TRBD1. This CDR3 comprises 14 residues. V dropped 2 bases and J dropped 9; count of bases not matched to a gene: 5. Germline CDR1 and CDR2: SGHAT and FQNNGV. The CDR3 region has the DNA TGTGCCAGCAGCTTAACAGGGGGCTTGGGTGAGCAGTTCTTC. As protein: CASSLTGGLGEQFF. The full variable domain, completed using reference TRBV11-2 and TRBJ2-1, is EAGVAQSPRYKIIEKRQSVAFWCNPISGHATLYWYQQILGQGPKLLIQFQNNGVVDDSQLPKDRFSAERLKGVDSTLKIQPAKLEDSAVYLCASSLTGGLGEQFFGPGTRLTVL.

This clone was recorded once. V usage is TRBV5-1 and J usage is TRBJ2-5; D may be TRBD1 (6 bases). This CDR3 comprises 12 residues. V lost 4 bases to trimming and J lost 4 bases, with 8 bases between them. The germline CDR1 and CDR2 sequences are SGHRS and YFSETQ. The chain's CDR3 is CASSPQGETQYF. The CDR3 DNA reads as TGCGCCAGCAGCCCACAGGGAGAGACCCAGTACTTC.